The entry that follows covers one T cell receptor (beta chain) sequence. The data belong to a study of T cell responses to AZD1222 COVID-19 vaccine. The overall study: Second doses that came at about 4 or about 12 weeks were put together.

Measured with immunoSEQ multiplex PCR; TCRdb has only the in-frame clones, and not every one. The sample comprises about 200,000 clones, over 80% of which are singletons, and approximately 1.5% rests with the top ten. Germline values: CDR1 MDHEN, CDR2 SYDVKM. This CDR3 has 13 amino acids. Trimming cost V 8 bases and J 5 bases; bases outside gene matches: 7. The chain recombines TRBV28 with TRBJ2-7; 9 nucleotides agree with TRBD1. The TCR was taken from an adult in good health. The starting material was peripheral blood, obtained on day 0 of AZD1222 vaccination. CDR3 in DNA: TGTGCCAGCTCCTCGGGACAGGGCGACGAGCAGTACTTC. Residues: CASSSGQGDEQYF.